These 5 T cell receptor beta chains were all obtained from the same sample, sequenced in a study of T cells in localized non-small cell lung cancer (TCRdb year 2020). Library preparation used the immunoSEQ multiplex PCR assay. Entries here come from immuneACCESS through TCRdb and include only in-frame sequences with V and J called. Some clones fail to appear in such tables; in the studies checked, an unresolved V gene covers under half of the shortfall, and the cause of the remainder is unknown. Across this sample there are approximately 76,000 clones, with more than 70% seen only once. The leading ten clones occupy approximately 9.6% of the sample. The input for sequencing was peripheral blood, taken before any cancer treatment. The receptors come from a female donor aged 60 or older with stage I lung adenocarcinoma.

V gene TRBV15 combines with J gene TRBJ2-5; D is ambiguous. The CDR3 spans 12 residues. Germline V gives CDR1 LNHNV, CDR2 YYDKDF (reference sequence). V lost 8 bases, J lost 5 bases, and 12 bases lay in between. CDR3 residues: CATGISRETQYF. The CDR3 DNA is TGTGCCACCGGGATCAGCAGGGAGACCCAGTACTTC.

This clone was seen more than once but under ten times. The CDR3 DNA is TGTGCCAGCAGCTTAGCACGGCAGGGTAGAAGCTCTGGAAACACCATATATTTT. It is translated as CASSLARQGRSSGNTIYF. The chain carries TRBV7-9 and TRBJ1-3; the D gene is possibly TRBD1 (5 bases). V dropped 0 bases and J dropped 0 bases, with 15 bases sitting between them. The CDR3 sequence is 18 residues long. The germline V gene encodes CDR1 SEHNR and CDR2 FQNEAQ (reference sequence).

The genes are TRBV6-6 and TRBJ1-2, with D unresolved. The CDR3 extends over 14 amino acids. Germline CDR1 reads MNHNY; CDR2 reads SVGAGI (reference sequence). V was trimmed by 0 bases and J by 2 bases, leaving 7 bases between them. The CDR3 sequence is CASSYSRENYGYTF. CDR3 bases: TGTGCCAGCAGTTACTCGAGGGAGAACTATGGCTACACCTTC.

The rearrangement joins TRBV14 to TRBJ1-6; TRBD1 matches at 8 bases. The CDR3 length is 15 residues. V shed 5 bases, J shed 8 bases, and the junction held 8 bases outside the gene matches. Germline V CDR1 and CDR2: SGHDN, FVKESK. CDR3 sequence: CASSKNVRGHSPLHF. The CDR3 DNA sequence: TGTGCCAGCAGCAAAAATGTCAGGGGGCATTCACCCCTCCACTTT.

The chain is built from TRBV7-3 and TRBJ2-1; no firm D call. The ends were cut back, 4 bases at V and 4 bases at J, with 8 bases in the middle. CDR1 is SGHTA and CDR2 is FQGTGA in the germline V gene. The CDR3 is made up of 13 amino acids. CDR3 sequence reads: CASSSGGYNEQFF. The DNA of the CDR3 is TGTGCCAGCAGCTCAGGCGGATACAATGAGCAGTTCTTC.